This T cell receptor (beta chain) emerged from a study of blood T cell repertoires in COVID-19 (dated by TCRdb to 2018 to 2020). Some background on the complete study: Samples covering the acute and convalescent phases of COVID-19 were provided by collaborators in the United States, Italy and Spain. The prospective study material was composed of cDNA or gDNA derived from T cells, B-cell-depleted T cells, or PBMCs. Deeply sampled blood TCRbeta repertoires from subjects exposed to, actively infected with, or recovered from COVID-19 were included in the dataset. The repertoires were made available in a free public database intended to serve as a resource for research on the immune response to SARS-CoV-2. The samples were drawn from the first 160 participants of the ongoing ImmuneRACE study and from more than 1,000 subjects provided by 6 global collaborators. A de-identified subject ID, COVID-19 status, age in years and sex were almost always included in the sample metadata. Where available, HLA class I and class II types were obtained from metadata supplied by the sample provider rather than from assay-based typing.

Whole blood was collected in K2EDTA tubes by collaborating institutions according to the institutions' own protocols. For TCRbeta analysis, collaborators shipped samples as frozen whole blood, isolated PBMCs, or DNA extracted from either of those sample types. The paper as a whole reports these results and caveats: The quantity of clinical and demographic metadata differed by source and by participant and was supplied without curation.

TCRbeta CDR3 regions were amplified from genomic DNA by means of the immunoSEQ Assay, a bias-controlled multiplex PCR. The authors' analysis ran thus. Nucleated cell counts per sample were estimated from amplification of reference gene primers within the assay. To quantify the absolute abundance of each unique TCRbeta CDR3 rearrangement, sequence reads were collapsed and filtered. For each sample, productive Simpson clonality was calculated by taking the square root of Simpson's diversity index across productive rearrangements. Held by TCRdb, this immuneACCESS table contains in-frame sequences only and omits some clones. Under half of the omission traces to an unresolved V gene where checked; the cause of the rest is unknown. V, J and clone size reflect that table, while D and trimming were determined from the DNA. The sample contains 200,000 to 250,000 clones, roughly nine tenths of them found a single time. The biggest ten clones account for under 6.5% of the sample.

At the junction V is shortened by 5 bases and J by 14 bases, with 19 bases in between. The CDR3 goes from the cysteine to the phenylalanine over 13 residues. Only the CDR3 DNA stays, 39 bases, in frame from base 1. CDR1 SGHTA and CDR2 FQGNSA were looked up in the germline V gene. On this clone: The antigen it binds to is not known. Nothing much larger sits one base from this clone, and base qualities are not available.

Sequencing was done on a sample of peripheral blood. The TCR originated in a man between 60 and 70 years old with acute or convalescent COVID-19. This chain joins TRBV7-2 to TRBJ2-1; the D segment could be TRBD1, given 5 matching bases. Read as DNA, the sequence is TGTGCCAGCAGCCTAGATTCAGGGCCTGGGGAGTTCTTC. It codes for CASSLDSGPGEFF. This CDR3, with the reference TRBV7-2 and TRBJ2-1 proteins standing in past its ends, gives the full variable domain GAGVSQSPSNKVTEKGKDVELRCDPISGHTALYWYRQSLGQGLEFLIYFQGNSAPDKSGLPSDRFSAERTGGSVSTLTIQRTQQEDSAVYLCASSLDSGPGEFFGPGTRLTVL.